This is a list of T cell receptor beta chains from one sample in a study of cytomegalovirus exposure and HLA in healthy donors. Method: immunoSEQ multiplex PCR; TCRdb's copy keeps in-frame clones and lacks some. The data show almost 75,000 clones, about 85% seen once. The sequencing input was PBMCs. These receptors all come from a man aged 30 to 39 in good health and CMV-seronegative. Each CDR3 is given with its conserved first and last residue. Fields, in order: J gene, D gene, V gene, clone size, CDR3 protein, CDR3 DNA. D genes are given only for firm matches. The listing skips clone size in some rows; elsewhere it reads once, few, many or a size class.

TRBJ2-3,TRBD1,TRBV7-2,NA,CATQGASASTDTQYF,TGTGCCACCCAGGGGGCTAGCGCTAGCACAGATACGCAGTATTTT
TRBJ2-2,NA,TRBV7-9,NA,CASSPPAGSRTGELFF,TGTGCCAGCAGCCCCCCTGCGGGTTCCCGCACCGGGGAGCTGTTTTTT
TRBJ1-3,NA,TRBV6-1,few,CASSPGEGGNTIYF,TGTGCCAGCAGTCCAGGGGAAGGAGGAAACACCATATATTTT
TRBJ1-1,NA,TRBV4-1,NA,CASSQRFNTEAFF,TGCGCCAGCAGTCAACGGTTTAACACTGAAGCTTTCTTT
TRBJ1-4,TRBD1,TRBV5-1,NA,CASSLTGGSEKLFF,TGCGCCAGCAGCCTGACAGGGGGCTCTGAAAAACTGTTTTTT
TRBJ2-1,NA,TRBV4-2,NA,CASSQVNARSGEQFF,TGTGCCAGCAGCCAAGTGAATGCGAGGAGCGGTGAGCAGTTCTTC
TRBJ1-5,NA,TRBV6-5,NA,CASRYDSNQPQHF,TGTGCCAGCAGATACGACAGTAATCAGCCCCAGCATTTT
TRBJ1-5,NA,TRBV12-5,NA,CASGSGNQPQHF,TGTGCTAGTGGTTCCGGGAATCAGCCCCAGCATTTT
TRBJ1-5,TRBD1,TRBV28,NA,CASNGQGDVSNQPQHF,TGTGCCAGCAATGGACAGGGGGATGTGAGCAATCAGCCCCAGCATTTT
TRBJ1-1,TRBD1,TRBV6-5,NA,CASSRNDRGRAEAFF,TGTGCCAGCAGCCGAAACGACAGGGGCCGGGCTGAAGCTTTCTTT
TRBJ2-1,TRBD1,TRBV28,NA,CASSMGQGTVNEQFF,TGTGCCAGCAGCATGGGACAGGGAACAGTCAATGAGCAGTTCTTC
TRBJ1-2,NA,TRBV7-3,once,CASSLAGDNGYTF,TGTGCCAGCAGCTTAGCGGGGGATAATGGCTACACCTTC
TRBJ2-3,NA,TRBV6-1,NA,CASRQGFGSDTQYF,TGTGCCAGCAGACAGGGTTTTGGCTCAGATACGCAGTATTTT
TRBJ2-5,NA,TRBV15,NA,CATSTRAKEAQYF,TGTGCCACCAGCACGCGTGCGAAGGAGGCCCAGTACTTC
TRBJ2-7,NA,TRBV27,once,CASGVSSYEQYF,TGTGCCAGCGGAGTAAGCTCCTACGAGCAGTACTTC
TRBJ2-5,NA,TRBV7-3,NA,CASSAGRGRETQYF,TGTGCCAGCAGCGCGGGACGGGGCCGAGAGACCCAGTACTTC
TRBJ2-7,TRBD1,TRBV19,NA,CASSPGQGVIYEQYF,TGTGCCAGTAGCCCGGGACAGGGGGTTATTTACGAGCAGTACTTC
TRBJ2-7,NA,TRBV5-1,once,CASSLGTYEQYF,TGCGCCAGCAGCTTGGGTACCTACGAGCAGTACTTC
TRBJ1-2,TRBD1,TRBV10-3,NA,CAISESKGQGYGYTF,TGTGCCATCAGTGAATCTAAGGGACAGGGCTATGGCTACACCTTC
TRBJ2-5,NA,TRBV7-6,NA,CASSTGMLETQYF,TGTGCCAGCAGCACCGGGATGCTGGAGACCCAGTACTTC
TRBJ1-5,NA,TRBV28,NA,CASSLVAGNQPQHF,TGTGCCAGCAGTTTAGTGGCAGGTAATCAGCCCCAGCATTTT
TRBJ1-3,NA,TRBV5-1,NA,CASSLEAGNTIYF,TGCGCCAGCAGCTTGGAAGCAGGGAACACCATATATTTT
TRBJ2-6,NA,TRBV7-3,NA,CASSSGAPGANVLTF,TGTGCCAGCAGCTCAGGGGCCCCGGGGGCCAACGTCCTGACTTTC
TRBJ2-3,TRBD2,TRBV18,NA,CASSLDTGRATQYF,TGTGCCAGCTCCTTGGATACGGGGAGGGCGACGCAGTATTTT
TRBJ2-5,NA,TRBV4-3,NA,CASSPQGGETQYF,TGCGCCAGCAGCCCCCAGGGTGGGGAGACCCAGTACTTC
TRBJ2-3,NA,TRBV5-6,NA,CASSLGNRDTDTQYF,TGTGCCAGCAGCTTGGGGAACAGAGACACAGATACGCAGTATTTT
TRBJ2-6,NA,TRBV9,NA,CASRSFGANVLTF,TGTGCCAGCCGGTCCTTCGGGGCCAACGTCCTGACTTTC
TRBJ2-1,NA,TRBV25-1,NA,CASSHPGELHEQFF,TGTGCCAGCAGCCACCCCGGAGAGCTCCATGAGCAGTTCTTC
TRBJ1-6,TRBD1,TRBV7-2,NA,CASSPTRQGASPLHF,TGTGCCAGCAGCCCTACCCGGCAGGGGGCTTCACCCCTCCACTTT
TRBJ2-7,NA,TRBV7-9,NA,CASSLGETPSYEQYF,TGTGCCAGCAGCTTGGGAGAGACACCCTCCTACGAGCAGTACTTC
TRBJ2-7,TRBD1,TRBV5-8,NA,CASEGPGGVHEQYF,TGTGCCAGCGAGGGGCCAGGGGGTGTCCACGAGCAGTACTTC
TRBJ2-1,NA,TRBV7-2,NA,CASSLSAYNEQFF,TGTGCCAGCAGCTTATCAGCCTACAATGAGCAGTTCTTC
TRBJ2-5,NA,TRBV9,NA,CASSVSGNSETQYF,TGTGCCAGCAGCGTCTCAGGGAATTCAGAGACCCAGTACTTC
TRBJ2-2,NA,TRBV5-6,few,CASRLNPTGELFF,TGTGCCAGCAGATTGAATCCTACCGGGGAGCTGTTTTTT
TRBJ2-3,NA,TRBV7-3,NA,CASSLTGGTTDTQYF,TGTGCCAGCAGCTTAACAGGGGGTACCACAGATACGCAGTATTTT
TRBJ2-3,TRBD1,TRBV18,once,CASSPWGQGTDTQYF,TGTGCCAGCTCACCATGGGGACAGGGCACAGATACGCAGTATTTT
TRBJ2-7,NA,TRBV27,few,CASSTQARTATYEQYF,TGTGCCAGCAGTACTCAGGCGAGGACAGCCACCTACGAGCAGTACTTC
TRBJ1-3,TRBD1,TRBV7-2,NA,CASSPQTGRSGNTIYF,TGTGCCAGCAGCCCTCAGACAGGGAGGTCTGGAAACACCATATATTTT
TRBJ1-6,NA,TRBV2,NA,CATLGGSYNSPLHF,TGTGCCACCTTAGGGGGATCCTATAATTCACCCCTCCACTTT